The 8 T cell receptor beta chains in this list originate from one sample, sequenced in a study of post-analysis software for immune sequencing data. Prepared libraries of TCR beta cDNA carried unique molecular identifiers. TCRdb fed the PCR reads into MiXCR, producing one record per CDR3 protein. This sample yields about 540,000 distinct CDR3 sequences, of which roughly 34% are seen a single time; around 6.1% belongs to the top ten. Their cognate antigens are unknown. Regarding the study as a whole: Compared with controls, patients had more of 4 to 6 TRBV segments, including TRBV5-6, TRBV5-1 and TRBV20-1.

The sample was blood. These receptors originate from a girl aged 2 to 17 with multiple sclerosis.

This chain uses TRBV5-5 with TRBJ2-5; 8 bases are shared with TRBD1. V dropped 4 bases and J dropped 5; count of bases not matched to a gene: 13. This CDR3 contains 16 residues. Germline V CDR1 and CDR2: SGHKS, YYEKEE (reference sequence). The CDR3 DNA reads as TGTGCCAGCAGCCCCCATACGGCAGGGGGCGAGGAGACCCAGTACTTC. It specifies CASSPHTAGGEETQYF.

The chain recombines TRBV6-5 with TRBJ1-2, with TRBD1 as a possible D gene (5 bases). The CDR3 spans 15 residues. V was cut by 7 bases and J by 8 bases, with 23 bases left in between. CDR1 and CDR2 from the germline V gene are MNHEY and SVGAGI. The CDR3 DNA reads TGTGCCAGCAAACCTGACAGATCCCGGGGCTTCGGCTACACCTTC. It codes for CASKPDRSRGFGYTF.

Many counts were recorded for this clonotype. This chain uses TRBV7-2 with TRBJ1-1; TRBD1 might be the D (6 bases). V was pared by 1 base and J by 2 bases, with 14 bases between. Germline CDR1 is SGHTA and CDR2 is FQGNSA. The CDR3 runs to 16 residues. The chain's CDR3 is CASSLGYWGLNTEAFF. CDR3 DNA: TGTGCCAGCAGCTTAGGATACTGGGGGCTCAACACTGAAGCTTTCTTT.

This chain connects TRBV5-1 to TRBJ2-6; tentative D call: TRBD1 (5 bases). Trimming removed 3 bases from V and 0 bases from J, with 13 bases in between. Germline loops: CDR1 SGHRS, CDR2 YFSETQ. This CDR3 is 17 amino acids long. CDR3 DNA sequence: TGCGCCAGCAGCTCTTTGACAGCCTCCTCTGGGGCCAACGTCCTGACTTTC. Amino acid sequence: CASSSLTASSGANVLTF.

This clonotype has just a few counts. J is TRBJ1-2 and V is TRBV4-2; no definite D call. Germline loops: CDR1 LGHNA, CDR2 YNFKEQ. The CDR3 runs to 15 residues. Trimming shortened V by 0 bases and J by 4 bases, and 12 bases separated the two germline ends. The CDR3 nucleotides are TGTGCCAGCAGCCAAGATCTGGACTGGAGCTATGGCTACACCTTC. The encoded protein is CASSQDLDWSYGYTF.

This clonotype was detected a few times. The chain couples TRBV10-3 to TRBJ1-5, with TRBD1 identical over 7 bases. Trimming removed 6 bases from V and 3 bases from J; junction bases left unmatched: 2. Per germline, CDR1 ENHRY and CDR2 SYGVKD. The CDR3 is 13 residues long. The chain's CDR3 is CAIRGTVNQPQHF. The DNA of the CDR3 is TGTGCCATCAGGGGGACAGTCAATCAGCCCCAGCATTTT.

This clonotype was detected a few times. The genes are TRBV5-1 and TRBJ2-3; no reliable D call. Germline loops: CDR1 SGHRS, CDR2 YFSETQ. CDR3 length: 15 amino acids. With 2 bases removed from V and 2 bases from J, the gap between germline ends came to 12 bases. The CDR3 region has the DNA TGCGCCAGCAGCTTTTCAGCCAGTCTCACAGATACGCAGTATTTT. As protein: CASSFSASLTDTQYF.

This clonotype has only a few counts. This chain uses TRBV29-1 with TRBJ1-2; no clear D gene. This CDR3 has 13 amino acids. Trimming stripped 7 bases from V and 2 bases from J, with 14 bases between. Germline V CDR1 and CDR2: SQVTM, ANQGSEA. DNA for the CDR3: TGCAGCGCGCCCGGGGAAGGCAACTATGGCTACACCTTC. Amino acids: CSAPGEGNYGYTF. The full variable domain, completed using reference TRBV29-1 and TRBJ1-2, is SAVISQKPSRDICQRGTSLTIQCQVDSQVTMMFWYRQQPGQSLTLIATANQGSEATYESGFVIDKFPISRPNLTFSTLTVSNMSPEDSSIYLCSAPGEGNYGYTFGSGTRLTVV.